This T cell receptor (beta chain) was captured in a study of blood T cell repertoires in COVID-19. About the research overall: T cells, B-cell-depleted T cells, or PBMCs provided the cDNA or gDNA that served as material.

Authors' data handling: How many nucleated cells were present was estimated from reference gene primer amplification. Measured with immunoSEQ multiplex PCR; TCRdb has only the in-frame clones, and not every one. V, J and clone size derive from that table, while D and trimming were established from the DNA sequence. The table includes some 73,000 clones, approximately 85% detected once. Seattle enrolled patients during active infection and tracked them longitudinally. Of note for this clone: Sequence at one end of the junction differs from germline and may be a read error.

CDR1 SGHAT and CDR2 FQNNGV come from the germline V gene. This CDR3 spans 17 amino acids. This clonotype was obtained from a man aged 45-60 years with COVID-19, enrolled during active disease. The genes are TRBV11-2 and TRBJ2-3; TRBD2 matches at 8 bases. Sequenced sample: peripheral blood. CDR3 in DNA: TGTGCCAGCAGCCTAGAAAGCGGGAGAGGGAGAAAAGATACGCAGTATTTT. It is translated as CASSLESGRGRKDTQYF.